One sample yielded the 15 T cell receptor beta chains listed below, sequenced in a study of blood T cell repertoires in COVID-19. Method: immunoSEQ multiplex PCR; TCRdb's copy keeps in-frame clones and lacks some. The table includes 200,000 to 250,000 clones, roughly 88% detected once. The sample comprised PBMCs or T cells enriched from blood (not recorded which). The receptors were sampled from a woman in her forties or fifties with acute COVID-19.

The chain recombines TRBV7-9 with TRBJ1-1; possibly TRBD1 for D (6 bases). Germline V gives CDR1 SEHNR, CDR2 FQNEAQ (reference sequence). V lost 6 bases to trimming and J lost 4 bases, with 12 bases between them. The CDR3 runs to 13 residues. The CDR3 bases are TGTGCCAGCAGGTGGACAGAGGGCACTGAAGCTTTCTTT. Translation gives CASRWTEGTEAFF.

CDR3 sequence reads: CASSSDRDRTDTQYF. The CDR3 bases are TGCGCCAGCAGCTCGGACAGGGACAGGACAGATACGCAGTATTTT. J is TRBJ2-3 and V is TRBV5-1; 8 positions match TRBD1. The CDR3 length is 15 residues. The V gene's germline CDR1 is SGHRS and CDR2 YFSETQ. Losses at the gene ends were 3 bases for V and 3 bases for J; bases not matched to a gene: 6.

This chain joins TRBV7-3 and TRBJ2-7; perhaps TRBD2 as D (5 bases). The CDR3 covers 13 residues. Trimming shortened V by 1 base and J by 5 bases, and 9 bases separated the two germline ends. Germline CDR1 SGHTA, CDR2 FQGTGA. CDR3 region: CASSLIAEDEQYF. CDR3 DNA: TGTGCCAGCAGCTTAATCGCGGAGGACGAGCAGTACTTC.

V is TRBV28 and J is TRBJ1-5; 8 bases are a match to TRBD1. Germline V lookup: CDR1 MDHEN, CDR2 SYDVKM. V gave up 3 bases and J gave up 5 bases; unmatched junction bases: 9. The CDR3 is 16 residues long. CDR3 sequence reads: CASSFLTGAPDQPQHF. CDR3 DNA sequence: TGTGCCAGCAGTTTCCTGACAGGGGCTCCAGATCAGCCCCAGCATTTT.

V gene TRBV19 combines with J gene TRBJ1-5, with 7 bases that match TRBD1. Germline loops: CDR1 LNHDA, CDR2 SQIVND (reference sequence). V trimming: 4 bases; J trimming: 1 base; junction bases outside the gene matches: 7. This CDR3 contains 16 residues. CDR3 in DNA: TGTGCCAGTAGTACCGGGACAGTTTGGAGCAATCAGCCCCAGCATTTT. Translation: CASSTGTVWSNQPQHF.

The rearrangement joins TRBV7-2 to TRBJ2-3; 7 bases are a match to TRBD2. CDR1 is SGHTA and CDR2 is FQGNSA in the germline V gene. The V gene end was trimmed by 5 bases and the J gene end by 4 bases; junction bases not matched to a gene: 12. The length of the CDR3 is 16 residues. The CDR3 protein is CASSRLGGGRADTQYF. The CDR3 DNA is TGTGCCAGCAGCAGACTTGGGGGAGGGCGCGCAGATACGCAGTATTTT.

The chain carries TRBV3-1 (or the pseudogene TRBV3-2) and TRBJ2-3, with TRBD1 as a possible D gene (8 bases). The V gene's germline CDR1 is LGHDT and CDR2 YNNKEL (reference sequence). V lost 2 bases and J lost 2, with 20 bases in between. The CDR3 has 18 residues. The CDR3 region has the DNA TGTGCCAGCAGCCAAATCTGGACAGGGAGGGTTAACACAGATACGCAGTATTTT. Translation: CASSQIWTGRVNTDTQYF.

The chain links TRBV2 to TRBJ2-1; a possible D gene is TRBD1 (6 bases). V lost 8 bases, J lost 6 bases, and 17 bases lay in between. There are 14 residues in the CDR3. CDR1 is SNHLY, CDR2 FYNNEI, per germline. In DNA, the CDR3 is TGTGCCAGCGTGGAGATCGGACAGTCCAATGAGCAGTTCTTC. Amino acid sequence: CASVEIGQSNEQFF.

The V and J genes are TRBV28 and TRBJ2-7; 7 bases are shared with TRBD2. The CDR3 has 15 amino acids. Per the germline V gene, CDR1 is MDHEN and CDR2 is SYDVKM. The V and J ends lost 4 bases and 4 bases, in that order; junction bases with no gene match: 10. CDR3 sequence: CASSSSSGQFYEQYF. CDR3 in DNA: TGTGCCAGCAGTTCGTCTAGCGGCCAATTTTACGAGCAGTACTTC.

This sequence joins TRBV28 and TRBJ2-7; TRBD2 aligns across 7 bases. The CDR3 has 17 amino acids. From germline, CDR1 is MDHEN and CDR2 SYDVKM. J lost 0 bases, V lost 6 bases, and 14 bases had no gene match. As DNA, the CDR3 is TGTGCCAGCAGCTCCCGTGGGAGGGGAACTCGCTCCTACGAGCAGTACTTC. Translating gives CASSSRGRGTRSYEQYF.

The chain combines TRBV30 with TRBJ2-1; a possible D gene is TRBD2 (5 bases). V was cut by 4 bases and J by 0 bases, with 10 bases left in between. CDR3 size: 14 residues. Per germline, CDR1 GTSNPN and CDR2 SVGIG (reference sequence). This chain's CDR3 is CAWMSGLSYNEQFF. The DNA for the CDR3 is TGTGCCTGGATGAGCGGCCTCTCCTACAATGAGCAGTTCTTC.

V and J are TRBV6-5 and TRBJ1-4; D possibly corresponds to TRBD1 (5 bases). The CDR3 covers 16 residues. The V end lost 0 bases, the J end lost 5 bases, and 13 bases lay between the germline ends. The germline V gene has CDR1 MNHEY and CDR2 SVGAGI. CDR3 sequence reads: CASSYSDSAGNEKLFF. The CDR3 bases are TGTGCCAGCAGTTACTCCGACAGCGCGGGGAATGAAAAACTGTTTTTT.

J is TRBJ2-3 and V is TRBV7-8, with 7 bases that match TRBD2. Germline values: CDR1 SGHVS, CDR2 FQNEAQ. The CDR3 extends over 15 amino acids. V lost 4 bases and J lost 1; bases outside the gene matches: 5. The DNA for the CDR3 is TGTGCCAGCAGCTACGGACTAGGGGGCACAGATACGCAGTATTTT. Protein product: CASSYGLGGTDTQYF.

The CDR3 reads CASSPTGAGNTIYF. The CDR3 bases are TGTGCCAGTAGTCCCACAGGGGCTGGAAACACCATATATTTT. V usage is TRBV19 and J usage is TRBJ1-3; 7 bases fit TRBD1. The CDR3 runs to 14 residues. V was clipped by 5 bases and J by 2 bases; unmatched bases: 3. Germline V gene lookup returns CDR1 LNHDA and CDR2 SQIVND (reference sequence). Combining the CDR3 with reference TRBV19 and TRBJ1-3 gives the whole variable domain DGGITQSPKYLFRKEGQNVTLSCEQNLNHDAMYWYRQDPGQGLRLIYYSQIVNDFQKGDIAEGYSVSREKKESFPLTVTSAQKNPTAFYLCASSPTGAGNTIYFGEGSWLTVV.

V gene TRBV5-6 combines with J gene TRBJ1-5; possible D gene TRBD1, 5 bases. The V and J ends lost 4 bases and 3 bases respectively, with 14 bases between them. The CDR3 consists of 15 residues. CDR1 and CDR2 from the germline V gene are SGHDT and YYEEEE. The CDR3 protein is CASSRRAGINQPQHF. DNA of the CDR3: TGTGCCAGCAGCCGGAGGGCAGGGATCAATCAGCCCCAGCATTTT.